The next 32 T cell receptor beta chains were all read from a single sample in a study of metastatic and nonmetastatic thyroid tumors. Every patient underwent thyroid surgery untreated. Using MiXCR, TCRdb reanalyzed the PCR reads. The repertoire has tens of thousands of clones, roughly 9.7% of them found once; the top ten carry 25% to 35%. The sample taken for sequencing was blood. The receptors shown here come from a female donor with papillary thyroid cancer or a benign thyroid nodule (not recorded which). Some clones in this sample may be carry-over from other donors' samples.

This clone was counted between two and nine times. With a much larger clone just one base away, this may be a read error. Different DNA sequences within this sample yield the same CDR3. This rearrangement joins TRBV29-1 to TRBJ2-7, with TRBD2 identical over 13 bases. V shed 6 bases, J shed 5 bases, and the junction held 7 bases outside the gene matches. In germline, CDR1 is SQVTM, CDR2 ANQGSEA. The CDR3 is made up of 14 amino acids. CDR3 protein: CSVTRGLAGNEQYF. CDR3 DNA: TGCAGCGTCACTCGGGGACTAGCGGGGAACGAGCAGTACTTC.

This clone was observed many times. The chain carries TRBV5-6 and TRBJ2-7; D remains unclear. V lost 1 base, J lost 5 bases, and 7 bases lay in between. The CDR3 covers 12 residues. Looked up from germline, CDR1 is SGHDT and CDR2 is YYEEEE. The CDR3: CASSLTYDEQYF. DNA of the CDR3: TGTGCCAGCAGCTTGACATACGACGAGCAGTACTTC.

This clone is deemed medium-sized (0.01 to 0.1%). The rearrangement uses TRBV27 and TRBJ2-5, with a possible D match to TRBD2 (6 bases). CDR3 length equals 15 residues. Germline assignment: CDR1 MNHEY and CDR2 SMNVEV (reference sequence). Trimming shortened V by 6 bases and J by 1 base, and 15 bases separated the two germline ends. CDR3 residues: CASSELSRGQETQYF. DNA for the CDR3: TGTGCCAGCAGCGAACTCTCGCGGGGCCAAGAGACCCAGTACTTC.

The chain uses TRBV12-3 or TRBV12-4 and TRBJ2-2, with no clear D. V dropped 7 bases and J dropped 5 bases, with 17 bases sitting between them. This CDR3 spans 15 amino acids. The CDR3 here is CASIALAVHTGELFF. The CDR3 nucleotides are TGTGCCAGCATCGCCTTGGCAGTCCATACCGGGGAGCTGTTTTTT.

This clone was detected many times. This chain uses TRBV3-1 with TRBJ1-4, with D possibly matching TRBD1 (5 bases). CDR3 size: 17 residues. V was trimmed by 2 bases and J by 5 bases, leaving 18 bases between them. Germline V gene data show CDR1 as LGHDT and CDR2 as YNNKEL (reference sequence). CDR3 residues: CASSQQPRVIGNEKLFF. The CDR3 region has the DNA TGTGCCAGCAGCCAACAGCCCAGGGTAATAGGGAATGAAAAACTGTTTTTT.

There are many counts of this clone. The gene calls are TRBV2 and TRBJ2-2; D gene uncertain. CDR3 length: 14 amino acids. CDR1 is SNHLY and CDR2 is FYNNEI in the germline V gene. The ends were cut back, 8 bases at V and 0 bases at J, with 10 bases in the middle. The CDR3 nucleotides read TGTGCCAGCCACAGTGTACCGAACACCGGGGAGCTGTTTTTT. Its protein product is CASHSVPNTGELFF.

This clone was seen ten or more times. A much larger clone is a single base away; this may be a read error. The chain recombines TRBV28 with TRBJ1-1; D ambiguous. The germline gives CDR1 MDHEN, CDR2 SYDVKM. The CDR3 consists of 17 residues. Here the CDR3 reads CASSPNPPHYMNAEAFF. In nucleotides, the CDR3 is TGTGCCAGCAGTCCAAACCCCCCCCACTACATGAACGCTGAAGCTTTCTTT.

This chain links TRBV11-3 with TRBJ2-7, with a weak D call TRBD2 (6 bases). The V gene lost 5 bases and the J gene lost 6 bases, with 17 bases spanning the gap. This CDR3 is built from 14 residues. Germline V gene data show CDR1 as SGHNT and CDR2 as YENEEA. The CDR3 is CASSPQGTPGEQYV. CDR3 coding DNA: TGTGCCAGCAGCCCCCAAGGGACTCCAGGCGAGCAGTACGTC.

This clone has at least ten counts. V and J are TRBV4-3 and TRBJ2-3, with D hard to call. V was shortened by 5 bases and J by 0 bases, with 12 bases between the two germline ends. CDR1 is LGHNA and CDR2 is YSLEER in the germline V gene. This CDR3 is built from 15 residues. The CDR3 sequence: CASSGSGSSTDTQYF. The CDR3 DNA follows: TGCGCCAGCAGCGGTTCTGGCTCTAGCACAGATACGCAGTATTTT.

This clone showed up just a few times. This chain links TRBV19 with TRBJ1-4; D remains unclear. Germline V gives CDR1 LNHDA, CDR2 SQIVND (reference sequence). This CDR3 has 14 residues. The ends were cut back, 6 bases at V and 0 bases at J, with 8 bases in the middle. The CDR3 nucleotides are TGTGCCAGTAGGAACAGAGCAACTAATGAAAAACTGTTTTTT. Protein: CASRNRATNEKLFF.

This clone came up many times. This sample also contains other DNA sequences that code for the same CDR3. The rearrangement uses TRBV25-1 and TRBJ2-1; 7 bases fit TRBD2. The CDR3 loop spans 17 amino acids. V lost 2 bases and J lost 1; bases outside the gene matches: 8. Germline assignment: CDR1 MGHDK and CDR2 SYGVNS. The CDR3 nucleotides read TGTGCCAGCAGTGAAACGGGCCCTAGCGGATCCTACAATGAGCAGTTCTTC. Protein product: CASSETGPSGSYNEQFF.

This clone was seen repeatedly, ten times or more. This chain links TRBV6-1 with TRBJ1-5; D is unresolved. Trimming shortened V by 3 bases and J by 1 base, and 13 bases separated the two germline ends. The CDR3 sequence is 16 residues long. Germline V lookup: CDR1 MNHNS, CDR2 SASEGT. The CDR3 protein is CASSDPRFSSNQPQHF. The CDR3 region has the DNA TGTGCCAGCAGTGACCCTAGGTTTTCCAGCAATCAGCCCCAGCATTTT.

This clone was counted ten times or more. A much larger clone lies a single base off, so this may be a read error. The chain is built from TRBV6-1 and TRBJ2-7; TRBD1 might be the D (5 bases). CDR3 length: 14 residues. CDR1 MNHNS and CDR2 SASEGT come from the germline V gene. The CDR3 reads CAGSEALGHPEQYF. CDR3 nucleotides: TGTGCCGGCAGTGAAGCCTTGGGGCACCCCGAGCAGTACTTC.

The chain employs TRBV12-3 or TRBV12-4 and TRBJ2-7, with D possibly being TRBD2 (5 bases). The CDR3 sequence is 15 residues long. Trimming removed 7 bases at V and 1 base at J, with 17 bases between. The CDR3 DNA follows: TGTGCCAGCATCCCCGGAGACTACCGGTCCTACGAGCAGTACTTC. Translating gives CASIPGDYRSYEQYF.

Ten or more counts support this clone. The chain employs TRBV18 and TRBJ1-1; D not certain. The CDR3 length is 11 residues. The V gene lost 6 bases and the J gene lost 2 bases, with 4 bases spanning the gap. CDR1 and CDR2 from the germline V gene are KGHSH and LQKENI. The CDR3 DNA is TGTGCCAGCTCCCGCAACACTGAAGCTTTCTTT. It codes for CASSRNTEAFF.

This clone appeared a few times. CDR3 in DNA: TGTGCCAGCCGGACGGATTCCTCTGGAAACACCATATATTTT. This codes for CASRTDSSGNTIYF. The genes are TRBV28 and TRBJ1-3; D unresolved. CDR3 length: 14 amino acids. Trimming stripped 8 bases from V and 0 bases from J, with 11 bases between. Germline V gives CDR1 MDHEN, CDR2 SYDVKM.

This clone occurred many times. The chain combines TRBV5-1 with TRBJ2-2; 13 bases fit TRBD2. Germline values: CDR1 SGHRS, CDR2 YFSETQ. This CDR3 has 18 residues. With V trimmed by 2 bases and J by 4 bases, 8 bases remained unmatched. CDR3 protein: CASSLRLAGGYGTGELFF. CDR3 DNA sequence: TGCGCCAGCAGCTTACGACTAGCGGGAGGTTATGGCACCGGGGAGCTGTTTTTT.

By its share, this clone is medium-sized. V gene TRBV6-5 combines with J gene TRBJ1-5, with a possible D match to TRBD1 (6 bases). The CDR3 is 16 residues long. Trimming shortened V by 2 bases and J by 0 bases, and 11 bases separated the two germline ends. The germline V gene has CDR1 MNHEY and CDR2 SVGAGI. CDR3 region: CASSYTGAGSNQPQHF. CDR3 nucleotide sequence: TGTGCCAGCAGTTACACGGGGGCAGGTAGCAATCAGCCCCAGCATTTT.

This clone appeared many times. The chain couples TRBV19 to TRBJ1-1, with 10 bases matching TRBD1. Germline assignment: CDR1 LNHDA and CDR2 SQIVND (reference sequence). CDR3 size: 12 residues. V shed 7 bases and J 10 bases; nucleotides not matched to a gene: 6. The CDR3 spells CASKDRGLRAFF. Here the CDR3 DNA reads TGTGCCAGTAAAGACAGGGGGCTGAGAGCTTTCTTT.

This clone was observed a few times. A clone one base away is much larger, so this may be a read error. V and J are TRBV2 and TRBJ1-1; D is unclear. Germline values: CDR1 SNHLY, CDR2 FYNNEI. The CDR3 sequence is 13 residues long. DNA of the CDR3: TGTACCAGCAGTGCTATGTCCGAAACTGAAGCTTTCTTT. Its translation: CTSSAMSETEAFF.

The sample holds many counts of this clone. This chain connects TRBV7-9 to TRBJ2-3; tentatively, D is TRBD1 or TRBD2 (5 bases each). The CDR3 has 14 amino acids. V was pared by 4 bases and J by 6 bases, with 14 bases between. The germline V gene encodes CDR1 SEHNR and CDR2 FQNEAQ (reference sequence). Written as DNA, the CDR3 is TGTGCCAGCAGCTCTCCCGGGACCAGGGATACGCAGTATTTT. Translating gives CASSSPGTRDTQYF.

This clone was seen many times. The rearrangement uses TRBV3-1 and TRBJ1-2; TRBD1 matches 9 bases. The CDR3 runs to 15 residues. Losses at the gene ends were 1 base for V and 8 bases for J; bases not matched to a gene: 8. Germline assignment: CDR1 LGHDT and CDR2 YNNKEL (reference sequence). The CDR3 region is CASSQVGDRVFGYTF. The CDR3 nucleotides are TGTGCCAGCAGCCAAGTAGGGGACAGGGTGTTCGGCTACACCTTC.

This clone came up a few times. A single base separates this from a much larger clone, so it may be a read error. This rearrangement joins TRBV29-1 to TRBJ2-7; 9 positions match TRBD2. In germline, CDR1 is SQVTM, CDR2 ANQGSEA. Losses at the gene ends were 3 bases for V and 12 bases for J; bases not matched to a gene: 15. The CDR3 is made up of 14 amino acids. The CDR3, as DNA: TGCAGCGTTGAGCAGGGGACTAGCCTTCCTAGAATGTACTTC. As protein: CSVEQGTSLPRMYF.

As to this clone: One junction end disagrees with the germline gene, perhaps due to a read error. The chain links TRBV11-3 to TRBJ1-2; 8 bases match TRBD1. Germline-derived CDR1 and CDR2 are SGHNT and YENEEA. This CDR3 spans 15 amino acids. CDR3 amino acids: CASSFTGGGLYGHTF. DNA for the CDR3: TGTGCCAGCAGCTTCACAGGGGGGGGCCTCTATGGCCACACCTTC.

This clone qualifies as medium-sized. The chain uses TRBV6-1 and TRBJ2-3; TRBD1 is a possible D gene (6 bases). The CDR3 contains 14 residues. V shed 5 bases and J shed 3 bases, with 12 bases lying between them. Germline V gene sequence: CDR1 MNHNS, CDR2 SASEGT. The CDR3 DNA follows: TGTGCCAGCAGTCACATTACAGGGACAGATACGCAGTATTTT. The encoded protein is CASSHITGTDTQYF.

This clone showed up many times. The chain uses TRBV6-1 and TRBJ1-6; TRBD1 might be the D (5 bases). CDR1 and CDR2 (germline): MNHNS, SASEGT. This CDR3 is 13 amino acids long. Trimming pared 7 bases from V and 14 bases from J, leaving 18 bases between. DNA for the CDR3: TGTGCCAGCATCGTGACCGGGGCCTCGACCCTCCACTTT. Amino acid sequence: CASIVTGASTLHF.

At least ten counts were recorded for this clone. The chain employs TRBV15 and TRBJ2-1; 9 bases map to TRBD1. The CDR3 is 15 residues long. After removal of 3 bases from V and 8 bases from J, the junction contained 8 bases not matched to a gene. CDR1 LNHNV and CDR2 YYDKDF come from the germline V gene (reference sequence). CDR3 amino acids: CATSSRDRVTHEQFF. The DNA of the CDR3 is TGTGCCACCAGCAGTCGGGACAGGGTAACCCATGAGCAGTTCTTC.

This clone was counted many times. DNA for the CDR3: TGTGCCAGCAGCGTAGGGGGAGCCAGCTCTGGGGCCAACGTCCTGACTTTC. It is translated as CASSVGGASSGANVLTF. V is TRBV9 and J is TRBJ2-6, with D possibly matching TRBD2 (5 bases). The CDR3 runs to 17 residues. CDR1 and CDR2 from the germline V gene are SGDLS and YYNGEE. V was cut by 0 bases and J by 0 bases, with 10 bases left in between.

This clone came up many times. CDR3 coding DNA: TGCAGTGCTAGAGCCTATAGACTAGCGAGCAATGAGCAGTTCTTC. Its protein product is CSARAYRLASNEQFF. The gene calls are TRBV20-1 and TRBJ2-1; 8 nucleotides line up with TRBD2. CDR1 and CDR2 from the germline V gene are DFQATT and SNEGSKA (reference sequence). There are 15 residues in the CDR3. V shed 1 base and J 6 bases; nucleotides not matched to a gene: 8.

This clone was counted only a few times. This could be a read error, since a much larger clone is one nucleotide away. Other DNA sequences in this sample translate to the same CDR3. The chain has TRBV20-1 and TRBJ2-5; D unclear. The germline gives CDR1 DFQATT, CDR2 SNEGSKA (reference sequence). This CDR3 is 15 amino acids long. CDR3 nucleotide sequence: TGCAGTGCTGGGCCCTTAACTCGGGTGGGTGAGACCCAGTACTTT. Translating it yields CSAGPLTRVGETQYF.

The chain combines TRBV7-3 with TRBJ2-1; possibly TRBD2 for D (5 bases). This CDR3 has 15 amino acids. Germline assignment: CDR1 SGHTA and CDR2 FQGTGA. V lost 5 bases to trimming and J lost 3 bases, with 14 bases between them. The CDR3 DNA reads TGTGCCAGCAGCCCATTAGCGCTCGTCTACAATGAGCAGTTCTTC. It is translated as CASSPLALVYNEQFF.

This clone showed up just a few times. A much more abundant neighbour one base away suggests this may be a read error. The chain is built from TRBV2 and TRBJ1-5; 8 bases map to TRBD1. Germline assignment: CDR1 SNHLY and CDR2 FYNNEI. CDR3 length: 15 amino acids. V lost 6 bases, J lost 1 base, and 5 bases stayed unmatched. The CDR3 DNA follows: TGTGCCAGCAGACCGGACAGGGCCAGCAATCAGCCCCAGCATTTT. As protein: CASRPDRASNQPQHF.